This T cell receptor (beta chain) appears in the sequencing data of a study of blood T cell repertoires in COVID-19. Across under 25 US areas, participants ranged in age from roughly 18 to 95 years. Authors' processing steps: Estimated nucleated cell counts came from reference gene primer amplification. Generated by immunoSEQ multiplex PCR, the TCRdb table keeps only in-frame clones and is missing some. V and J calls and clone size follow that table, whereas D and trimming were derived from the DNA. The table has hundreds of thousands of clones, 85% to 90% seen once; the top ten hold around 1.7%. The CDR3 contains 14 residues. Germline V CDR1 and CDR2: SGHAT, FQNNGV. Unmatched junction bases numbered 7, after V lost 5 bases and J lost 6 bases. The count of this clone is one.

This clonotype was obtained from a woman aged 18-29 years with acute COVID-19. The sequenced sample consisted of PBMCs or T cells enriched from blood (not recorded which). The rearrangement uses TRBV11-2 and TRBJ2-1, with TRBD2 matching over 7 bases. The CDR3 protein is CASSPLVAGNEQFF. CDR3 nucleotides: TGTGCCAGCAGCCCGCTCGTAGCGGGCAATGAGCAGTTCTTC.